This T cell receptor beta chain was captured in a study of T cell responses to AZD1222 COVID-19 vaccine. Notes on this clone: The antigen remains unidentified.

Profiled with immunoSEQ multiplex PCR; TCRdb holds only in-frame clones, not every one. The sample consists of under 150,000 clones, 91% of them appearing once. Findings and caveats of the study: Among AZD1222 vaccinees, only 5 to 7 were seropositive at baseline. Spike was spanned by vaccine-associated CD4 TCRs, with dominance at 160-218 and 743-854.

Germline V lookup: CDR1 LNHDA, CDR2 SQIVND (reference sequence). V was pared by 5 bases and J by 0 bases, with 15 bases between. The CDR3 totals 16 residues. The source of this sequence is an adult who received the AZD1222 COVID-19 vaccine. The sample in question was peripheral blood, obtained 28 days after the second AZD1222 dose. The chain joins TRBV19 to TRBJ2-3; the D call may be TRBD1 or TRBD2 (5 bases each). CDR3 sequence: CASSPSRDPSTDTQYF. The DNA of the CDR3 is TGTGCCAGTAGTCCCTCCCGGGACCCTAGCACAGATACGCAGTATTTT.